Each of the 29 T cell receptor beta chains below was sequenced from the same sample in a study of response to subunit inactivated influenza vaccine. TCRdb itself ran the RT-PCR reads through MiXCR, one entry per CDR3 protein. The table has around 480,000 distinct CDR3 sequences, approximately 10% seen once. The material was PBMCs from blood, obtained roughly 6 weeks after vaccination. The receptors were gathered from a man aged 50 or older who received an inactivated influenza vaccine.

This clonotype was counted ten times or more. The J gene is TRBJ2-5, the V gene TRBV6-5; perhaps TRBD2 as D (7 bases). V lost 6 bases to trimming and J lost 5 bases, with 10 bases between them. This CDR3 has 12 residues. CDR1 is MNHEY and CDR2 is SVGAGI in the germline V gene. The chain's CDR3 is CASRRGGETQYF. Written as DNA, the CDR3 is TGTGCCAGCAGAAGGGGGGGGGAGACCCAGTACTTC.

CDR3 sequence (DNA): TGTGCCAGCAGCCTCGGGACAGGGGGTAGGGAGACCCAGTACTTC. Translation gives CASSLGTGGRETQYF. The chain is built from TRBV11-2 and TRBJ2-5; 11 bases are shared with TRBD1. With 5 bases clipped from V and 5 bases from J, the junction kept 7 bases outside the gene matches. CDR1 and CDR2 (germline): SGHAT, FQNNGV. The CDR3 spans 15 residues.

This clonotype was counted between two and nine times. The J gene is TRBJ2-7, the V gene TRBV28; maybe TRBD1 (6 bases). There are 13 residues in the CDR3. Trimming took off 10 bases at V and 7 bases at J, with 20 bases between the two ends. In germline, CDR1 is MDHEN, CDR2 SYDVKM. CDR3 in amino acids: CATVTGPLVEQYF. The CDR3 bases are TGTGCCACCGTAACAGGGCCCTTGGTTGAGCAGTACTTC.

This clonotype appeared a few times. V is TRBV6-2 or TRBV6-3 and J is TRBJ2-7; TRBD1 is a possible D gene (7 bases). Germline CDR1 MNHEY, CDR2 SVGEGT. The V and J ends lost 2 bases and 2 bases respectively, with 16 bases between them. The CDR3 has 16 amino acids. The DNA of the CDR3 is TGTGCCAGCAGTTACGGGGCGGGACAGAAAACCTACGAGCAGTACTTC. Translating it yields CASSYGAGQKTYEQYF.

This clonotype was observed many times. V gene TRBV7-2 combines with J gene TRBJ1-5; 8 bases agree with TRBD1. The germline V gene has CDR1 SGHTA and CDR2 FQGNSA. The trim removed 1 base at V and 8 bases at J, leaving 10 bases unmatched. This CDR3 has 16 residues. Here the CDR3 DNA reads TGTGCCAGCAGCTTAGGCGGACAGGGTTTGTTTAAGCCCCAGCATTTT. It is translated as CASSLGGQGLFKPQHF.

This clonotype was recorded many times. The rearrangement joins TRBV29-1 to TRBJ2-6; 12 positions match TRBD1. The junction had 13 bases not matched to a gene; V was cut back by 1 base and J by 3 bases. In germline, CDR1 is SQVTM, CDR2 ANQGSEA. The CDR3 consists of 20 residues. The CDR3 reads CSVEGVIGTGGYRGANVLTF. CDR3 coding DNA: TGCAGCGTTGAAGGTGTTATCGGGACAGGGGGCTATCGTGGGGCCAACGTCCTGACTTTC. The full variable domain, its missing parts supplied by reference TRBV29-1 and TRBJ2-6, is SAVISQKPSRDICQRGTSLTIQCQVDSQVTMMFWYRQQPGQSLTLIATANQGSEATYESGFVIDKFPISRPNLTFSTLTVSNMSPEDSSIYLCSVEGVIGTGGYRGANVLTFGAGSRLTVL.

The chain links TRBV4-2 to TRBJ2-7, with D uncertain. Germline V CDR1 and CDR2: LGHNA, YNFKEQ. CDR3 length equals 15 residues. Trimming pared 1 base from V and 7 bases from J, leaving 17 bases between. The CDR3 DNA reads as TGTGCCAGCAGCCAAGGAGCGTTAAACTTGGGGGAGCAGTACTTC. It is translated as CASSQGALNLGEQYF.

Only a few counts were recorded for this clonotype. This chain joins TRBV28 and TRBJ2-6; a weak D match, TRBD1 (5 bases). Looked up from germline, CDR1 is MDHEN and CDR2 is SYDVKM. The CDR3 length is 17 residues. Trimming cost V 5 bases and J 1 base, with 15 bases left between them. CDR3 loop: CASSLRGTLSGANVLTF. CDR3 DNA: TGTGCCAGCAGTCTTAGGGGAACTCTGTCTGGGGCCAACGTCCTGACTTTC.

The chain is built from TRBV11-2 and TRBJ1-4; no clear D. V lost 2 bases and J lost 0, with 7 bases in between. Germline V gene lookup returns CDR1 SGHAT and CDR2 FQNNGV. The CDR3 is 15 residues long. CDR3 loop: CASSLIPATNEKLFF. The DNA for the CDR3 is TGTGCCAGCAGCTTAATACCAGCAACTAATGAAAAACTGTTTTTT.

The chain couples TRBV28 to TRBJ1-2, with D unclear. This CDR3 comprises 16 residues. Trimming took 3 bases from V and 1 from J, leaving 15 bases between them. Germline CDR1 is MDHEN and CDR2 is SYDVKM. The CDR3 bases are TGTGCCAGCAGTTTCTCCCCAACGGGGATTAACTATGGCTACACCTTC. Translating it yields CASSFSPTGINYGYTF.

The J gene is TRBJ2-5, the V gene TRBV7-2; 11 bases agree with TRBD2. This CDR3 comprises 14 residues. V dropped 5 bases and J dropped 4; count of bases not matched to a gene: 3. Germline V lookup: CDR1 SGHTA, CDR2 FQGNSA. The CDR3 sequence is CASSDGLAGETQYF. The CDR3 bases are TGTGCCAGCAGCGACGGACTAGCGGGAGAGACCCAGTACTTC. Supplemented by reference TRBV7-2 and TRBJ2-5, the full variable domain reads GAGVSQSPSNKVTEKGKDVELRCDPISGHTALYWYRQSLGQGLEFLIYFQGNSAPDKSGLPSDRFSAERTGGSVSTLTIQRTQQEDSAVYLCASSDGLAGETQYFGPGTRLLVL.

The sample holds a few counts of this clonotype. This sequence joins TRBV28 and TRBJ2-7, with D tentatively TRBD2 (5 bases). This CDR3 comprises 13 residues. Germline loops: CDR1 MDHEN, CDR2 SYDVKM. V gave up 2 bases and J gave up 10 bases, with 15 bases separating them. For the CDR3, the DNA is TGTGCCAGCAGTTTAAAGCTAGCCCGACAACAGTACTTC. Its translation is CASSLKLARQQYF.

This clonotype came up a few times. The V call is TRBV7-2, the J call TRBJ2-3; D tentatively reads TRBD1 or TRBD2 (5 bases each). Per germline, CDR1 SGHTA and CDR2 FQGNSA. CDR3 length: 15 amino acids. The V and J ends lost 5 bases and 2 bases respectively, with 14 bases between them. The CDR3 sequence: CASSTSGTNTDTQYF. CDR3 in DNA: TGTGCCAGCAGCACGTCCGGGACCAACACAGATACGCAGTATTTT.

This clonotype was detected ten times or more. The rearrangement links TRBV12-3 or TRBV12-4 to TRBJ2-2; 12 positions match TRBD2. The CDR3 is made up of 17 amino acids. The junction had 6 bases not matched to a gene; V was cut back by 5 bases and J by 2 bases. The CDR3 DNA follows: TGTGCCAGCAGTGTACCGACTAGCGGGAGAAACACCGGGGAGCTGTTTTTT. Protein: CASSVPTSGRNTGELFF.

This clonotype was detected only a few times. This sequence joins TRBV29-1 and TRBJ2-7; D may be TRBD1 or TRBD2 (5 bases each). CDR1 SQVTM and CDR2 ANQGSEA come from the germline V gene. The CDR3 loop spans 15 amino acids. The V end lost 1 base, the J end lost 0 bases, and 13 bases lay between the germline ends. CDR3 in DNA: TGCAGCGTTGAAGTGGGAGCAGGGTACTCCTACGAGCAGTACTTC. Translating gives CSVEVGAGYSYEQYF.

DNA for the CDR3: TGTGCCAGCAGTTGGAGGGGAAGTGGAAACACCATATATTTT. This codes for CASSWRGSGNTIYF. The chain links TRBV6-9 to TRBJ1-3, with D tentatively TRBD1 (5 bases). The V end was cut by 4 bases, the J end by 3 bases, with 10 bases between. Per germline, CDR1 MNHGY and CDR2 SVAAGI. CDR3 length equals 14 residues.

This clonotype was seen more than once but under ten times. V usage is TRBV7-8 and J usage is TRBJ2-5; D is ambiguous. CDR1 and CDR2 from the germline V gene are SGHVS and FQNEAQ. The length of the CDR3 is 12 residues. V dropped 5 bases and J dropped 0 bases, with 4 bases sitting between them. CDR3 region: CASSRHQETQYF. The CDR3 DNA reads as TGTGCCAGCAGCCGACACCAAGAGACCCAGTACTTC.

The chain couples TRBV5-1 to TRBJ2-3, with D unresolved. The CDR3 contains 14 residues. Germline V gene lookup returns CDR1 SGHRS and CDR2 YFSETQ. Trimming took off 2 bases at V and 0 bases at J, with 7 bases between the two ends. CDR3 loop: CASSFSLSTDTQYF. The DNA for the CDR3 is TGCGCCAGCAGCTTTTCCCTGAGCACAGATACGCAGTATTTT.

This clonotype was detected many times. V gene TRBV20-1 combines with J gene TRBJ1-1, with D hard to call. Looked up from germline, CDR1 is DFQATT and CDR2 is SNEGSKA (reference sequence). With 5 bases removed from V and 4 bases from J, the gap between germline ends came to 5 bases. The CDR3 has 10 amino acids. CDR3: CSAARTEAFF. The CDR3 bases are TGCAGTGCTGCCCGCACTGAAGCTTTCTTT.

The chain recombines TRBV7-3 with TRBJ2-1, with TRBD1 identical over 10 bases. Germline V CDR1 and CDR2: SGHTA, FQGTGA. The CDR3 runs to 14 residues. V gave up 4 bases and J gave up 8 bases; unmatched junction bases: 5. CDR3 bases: TGTGCCAGCAGCTCCGGGACAGGGGACGATGAGCAGTTCTTC. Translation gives CASSSGTGDDEQFF.

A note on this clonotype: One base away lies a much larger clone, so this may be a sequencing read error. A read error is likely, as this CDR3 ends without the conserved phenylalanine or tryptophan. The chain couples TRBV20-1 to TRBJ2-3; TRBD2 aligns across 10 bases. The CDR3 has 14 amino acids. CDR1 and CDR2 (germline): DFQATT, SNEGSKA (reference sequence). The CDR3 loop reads CSGAGGQDTDTQYL. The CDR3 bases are TGCAGCGGAGCGGGAGGGCAGGACACAGATACGCAGTATCTT.

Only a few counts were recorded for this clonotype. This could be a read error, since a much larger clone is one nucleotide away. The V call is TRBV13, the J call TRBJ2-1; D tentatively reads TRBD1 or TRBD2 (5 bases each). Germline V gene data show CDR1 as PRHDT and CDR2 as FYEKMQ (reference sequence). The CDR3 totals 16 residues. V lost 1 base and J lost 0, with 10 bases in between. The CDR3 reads CASSLVGESSYNEQFF. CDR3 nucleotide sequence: TGTGCCAGCAGCTTAGTAGGGGAGAGCTCCTACAATGAGCAGTTCTTC.

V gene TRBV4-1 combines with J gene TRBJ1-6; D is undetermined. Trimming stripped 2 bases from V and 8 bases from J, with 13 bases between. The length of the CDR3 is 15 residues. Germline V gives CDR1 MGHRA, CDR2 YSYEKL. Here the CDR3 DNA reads TGCGCCAGCAGCCAACCCCGGGCCAGAGATTCACCCCTCCACTTT. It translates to CASSQPRARDSPLHF.

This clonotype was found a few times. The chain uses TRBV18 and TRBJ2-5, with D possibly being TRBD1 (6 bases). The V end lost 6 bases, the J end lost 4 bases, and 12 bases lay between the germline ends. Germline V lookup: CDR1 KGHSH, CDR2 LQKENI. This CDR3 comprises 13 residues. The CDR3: CASSQQGRETQYF. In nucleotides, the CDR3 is TGTGCCAGCTCTCAACAGGGAAGAGAGACCCAGTACTTC.

The CDR3 bases are TGTGCCAGCAGCCGTGCCCCCGGGACTAGCGGGGGGCGCTCCTACGAGCAGTACTTC. Amino acid sequence: CASSRAPGTSGGRSYEQYF. The chain has TRBV6-2 or TRBV6-3 and TRBJ2-7; the match to TRBD2 covers 15 bases. The CDR3 is 19 amino acids. Per the germline V gene, CDR1 is MNHEY and CDR2 is SVGEGT. V gave up 6 bases and J gave up 0 bases; unmatched junction bases: 12.

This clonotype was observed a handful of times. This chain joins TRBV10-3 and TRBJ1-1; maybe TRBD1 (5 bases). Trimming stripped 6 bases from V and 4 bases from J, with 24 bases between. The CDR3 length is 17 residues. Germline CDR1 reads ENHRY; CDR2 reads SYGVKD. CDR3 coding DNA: TGTGCCATCAGCCGATCGCAGATGGTCGGGGGTATCACTGAAGCTTTCTTT. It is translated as CAISRSQMVGGITEAFF.

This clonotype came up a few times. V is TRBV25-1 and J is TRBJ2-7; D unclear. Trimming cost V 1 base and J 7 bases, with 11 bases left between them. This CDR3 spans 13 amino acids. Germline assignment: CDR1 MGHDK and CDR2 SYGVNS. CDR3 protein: CASSEFSLPEQYF. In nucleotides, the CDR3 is TGTGCCAGCAGTGAATTTAGTTTACCGGAGCAGTACTTC.

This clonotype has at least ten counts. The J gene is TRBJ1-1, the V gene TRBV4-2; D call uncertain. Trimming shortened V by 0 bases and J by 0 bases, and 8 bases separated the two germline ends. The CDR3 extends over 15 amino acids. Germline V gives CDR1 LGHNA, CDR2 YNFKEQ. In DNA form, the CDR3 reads TGTGCCAGCAGCCAAGATCTTCTATTGAACACTGAAGCTTTCTTT. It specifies CASSQDLLLNTEAFF.

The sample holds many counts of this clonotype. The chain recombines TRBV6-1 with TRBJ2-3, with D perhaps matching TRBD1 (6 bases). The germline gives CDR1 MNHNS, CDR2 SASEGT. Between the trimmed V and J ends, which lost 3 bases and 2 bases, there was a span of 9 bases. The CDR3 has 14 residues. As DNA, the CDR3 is TGTGCCAGCAGTGACCGGGACAACACAGATACGCAGTATTTT. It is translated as CASSDRDNTDTQYF.